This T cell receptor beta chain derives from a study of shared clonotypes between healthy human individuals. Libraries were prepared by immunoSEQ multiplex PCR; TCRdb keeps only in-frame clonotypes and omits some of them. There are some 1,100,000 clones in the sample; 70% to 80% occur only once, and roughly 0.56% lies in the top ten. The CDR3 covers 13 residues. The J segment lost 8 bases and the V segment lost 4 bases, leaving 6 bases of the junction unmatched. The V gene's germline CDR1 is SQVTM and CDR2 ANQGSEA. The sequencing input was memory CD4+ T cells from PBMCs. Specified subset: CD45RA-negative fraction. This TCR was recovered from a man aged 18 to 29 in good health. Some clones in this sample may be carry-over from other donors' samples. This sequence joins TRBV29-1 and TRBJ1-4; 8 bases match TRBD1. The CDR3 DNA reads TGCAGCGTTGTCAGGGGGCAAAGCGAAAAACTGTTTTTT. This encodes CSVVRGQSEKLFF. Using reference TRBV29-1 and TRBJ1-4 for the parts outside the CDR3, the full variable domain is SAVISQKPSRDICQRGTSLTIQCQVDSQVTMMFWYRQQPGQSLTLIATANQGSEATYESGFVIDKFPISRPNLTFSTLTVSNMSPEDSSIYLCSVVRGQSEKLFFGSGTQLSVL.